The 27 T cell receptor beta chains listed next were all sequenced from one sample in a study of cytomegalovirus exposure and HLA in healthy donors. The assay was immunoSEQ multiplex PCR, and TCRdb's table has in-frame clones only and misses some. The profile shows about 160,000 clones, 80% to 85% of them singletons. The specimen was PBMCs. These receptors came from a man aged 25 to 40 in good health and CMV-seropositive.

The chain couples TRBV5-1 to TRBJ1-3; TRBD1 matches at 8 bases. The CDR3 has 13 amino acids. Germline CDR1 is SGHRS and CDR2 is YFSETQ. The V segment lost 4 bases and the J segment 6 bases; nucleotides outside the gene matches: 3. The CDR3 coding sequence is TGCGCCAGCAGCCCAGGGGGCGAAAACACCATATATTTT. Amino acid sequence: CASSPGGENTIYF.

A note on this clone: Different DNA sequences within this sample yield the same CDR3. This chain connects TRBV5-1 to TRBJ2-2; unclear D gene. This CDR3 spans 15 amino acids. Trimming left V 4 bases short and J 0 bases short, with 10 bases between. Germline-derived CDR1 and CDR2 are SGHRS and YFSETQ. CDR3 in DNA: TGCGCCAGCAGCCCTAGAACCACGAACACCGGGGAGCTGTTTTTT. This gives the protein CASSPRTTNTGELFF.

V gene TRBV9 combines with J gene TRBJ1-3; 7 nucleotides line up with TRBD1. V lost 4 bases to trimming and J lost 1 base; unmatched junction nucleotides: 11. This CDR3 is built from 17 residues. CDR1 and CDR2 (germline): SGDLS, YYNGEE. CDR3 sequence reads: CASSISGTAPSGNTIYF. In DNA, the CDR3 is TGTGCCAGCAGCATTAGCGGGACAGCCCCTTCTGGAAACACCATATATTTT.

This clone was seen a single time. The chain uses TRBV7-3 and TRBJ1-1; 10 positions agree with TRBD1. The CDR3 sequence is 18 residues long. J gave up 5 bases and V 4 bases, and 16 bases lay outside the gene matches. The germline V gene has CDR1 SGHTA and CDR2 FQGTGA. For the CDR3, the DNA is TGTGCCAGCAGCTCATTGCCACGACAGGGGGCTTTTGAGACTGAAGCTTTCTTT. Amino acid sequence: CASSSLPRQGAFETEAFF.

The chain joins TRBV7-2 to TRBJ2-5, with 14 nucleotides matching TRBD2. This CDR3 contains 16 residues. The ends lost 5 bases at V and 1 base at J; junction bases unmatched: 3. Germline V gives CDR1 SGHTA, CDR2 FQGNSA. This chain's CDR3 is CASSVGTSGGQETQYF. The CDR3 nucleotides read TGTGCCAGCAGCGTCGGGACTAGCGGGGGCCAAGAGACCCAGTACTTC. The whole variable domain, filled in from reference TRBV7-2 and TRBJ2-5, reads GAGVSQSPSNKVTEKGKDVELRCDPISGHTALYWYRQSLGQGLEFLIYFQGNSAPDKSGLPSDRFSAERTGGSVSTLTIQRTQQEDSAVYLCASSVGTSGGQETQYFGPGTRLLVL.

The rearrangement joins TRBV9 to TRBJ2-7; 9 bases line up with TRBD1. The CDR3 loop spans 15 amino acids. Germline-derived CDR1 and CDR2 are SGDLS and YYNGEE. V trimming: 3 bases; J trimming: 1 base; junction bases outside the gene matches: 5. The CDR3 spells CASSASGTGSYEQYF. The CDR3 nucleotides read TGTGCCAGCAGCGCTTCCGGGACAGGGTCCTACGAGCAGTACTTC.

This clone was counted at least ten times. The chain recombines TRBV7-9 with TRBJ1-1; 7 bases are shared with TRBD1. Germline V gene data show CDR1 as SEHNR and CDR2 as FQNEAQ (reference sequence). Trimming took 9 bases from V and 8 from J; bases not matched to a gene: 12. The CDR3 covers 13 residues. For the CDR3, the DNA is TGTGCCAGTGTGGGACAGTCAACGGCCGAAGCTTTCTTT. The encoded protein is CASVGQSTAEAFF.

J is TRBJ1-4 and V is TRBV10-2; D is possibly TRBD1 (6 bases). This CDR3 has 15 amino acids. V shed 2 bases and J shed 11 bases, with 18 bases lying between them. The V gene's germline CDR1 is WSHSY and CDR2 SAAADI. The CDR3 coding sequence is TGCGCCAGCAGTGAGCAACAGGGAAGGGGTGAGAAACTGTTTTTT. This sequence encodes CASSEQQGRGEKLFF.

The rearrangement links TRBV28 to TRBJ1-2; 9 nucleotides match TRBD1. The CDR3 runs 12 residues. V was clipped by 5 bases and J by 7 bases; unmatched bases: 2. CDR1 MDHEN and CDR2 SYDVKM come from the germline V gene. CDR3 sequence reads: CASSRTGAGYTF. CDR3 coding DNA: TGTGCCAGCAGTCGGACAGGGGCTGGCTACACCTTC.

The chain carries TRBV9 and TRBJ2-3; D possibly corresponds to TRBD2 (5 bases). The CDR3 has 16 amino acids. The V gene's germline CDR1 is SGDLS and CDR2 YYNGEE. V was shortened by 0 bases and J by 1 base, with 12 bases between the two germline ends. CDR3 coding DNA: TGTGCCAGCAGCGTAGGGGTGGGAGCAGGCACAGATACGCAGTATTTT. Protein product: CASSVGVGAGTDTQYF.

This clone appeared once. This chain uses TRBV27 with TRBJ2-7; the match to TRBD2 covers 14 bases. The CDR3 totals 16 residues. The V segment lost 6 bases and the J segment 2 bases; nucleotides outside the gene matches: 6. Germline values: CDR1 MNHEY, CDR2 SMNVEV (reference sequence). The CDR3 spells CASSPLGLAGAYEQYF. The CDR3 nucleotides are TGTGCCAGCAGCCCGCTGGGACTAGCGGGGGCCTACGAGCAGTACTTC.

The chain recombines TRBV4-3 with TRBJ2-6; D gene ambiguous. Trimming shortened V by 1 base and J by 0 bases, and 16 bases separated the two germline ends. Germline CDR1 is LGHNA and CDR2 is YSLEER. This CDR3 contains 19 residues. The CDR3 loop reads CASSQATARSRSGANVLTF. CDR3 sequence (DNA): TGCGCCAGCAGCCAAGCTACAGCCAGGTCCCGCTCTGGGGCCAACGTCCTGACTTTC.

The chain combines TRBV6-4 with TRBJ2-7, with 9 bases aligning to TRBD1. The length of the CDR3 is 18 residues. Germline-derived CDR1 and CDR2 are MRHNA and SNTAGT. After removal of 7 bases from V and 3 bases from J, the junction contained 19 bases not matched to a gene. The chain's CDR3 is CASKNPGQGAPGIYEQYF. DNA for the CDR3: TGTGCCAGCAAAAACCCGGGACAGGGTGCCCCAGGCATCTACGAGCAGTACTTC.

The sample holds one count of this clone. This rearrangement joins TRBV6-5 to TRBJ1-3; a possible D gene is TRBD1 (5 bases). V was clipped by 0 bases and J by 4 bases, with 10 bases between them. Germline CDR1 and CDR2: MNHEY and SVGAGI. The CDR3 consists of 15 residues. The CDR3, as DNA: TGTGCCAGCAGTTACTCAGGGCAGGGAGGAAACACCATATATTTT. The encoded protein is CASSYSGQGGNTIYF.

The chain uses TRBV28 and TRBJ2-5, with 7 bases aligning to TRBD2. CDR3 length equals 17 residues. Trimming removed 1 base from V and 3 bases from J; junction bases left unmatched: 11. Looked up from germline, CDR1 is MDHEN and CDR2 is SYDVKM. The CDR3 loop is CASSLLQSWGGEETQYF. CDR3 bases: TGTGCCAGCAGTTTATTGCAAAGCTGGGGGGGGGAAGAGACCCAGTACTTC.

V and J are TRBV9 and TRBJ2-2, with TRBD1 identical over 8 bases. This CDR3 region has 16 residues. With 3 bases clipped from V and 4 bases from J, the junction kept 8 bases outside the gene matches. Germline V gene sequence: CDR1 SGDLS, CDR2 YYNGEE. The CDR3 coding sequence is TGTGCCAGCAGCGGTCGACAGGGGTTCGGCACCGGGGAGCTGTTTTTT. Amino acid sequence: CASSGRQGFGTGELFF.

The rearrangement uses TRBV5-4 and TRBJ2-3; tentatively, D is TRBD1 (5 bases). The CDR3 sequence is 13 residues long. The V end lost 3 bases, the J end lost 1 base, and 6 bases lay between the germline ends. The germline CDR1 and CDR2 sequences are SGHNT and YYREEE (reference sequence). The CDR3 sequence is CASSSRGTDTQYF. The CDR3 DNA is TGTGCCAGCAGCTCCAGGGGCACAGATACGCAGTATTTT.

V and J are TRBV4-3 and TRBJ1-5; TRBD1 agrees at 7 bases. Germline V CDR1 and CDR2: LGHNA, YSLEER. J lost 6 bases, V lost 0 bases, and 2 bases had no gene match. The CDR3 has 14 residues. The CDR3 DNA reads as TGCGCCAGCAGCCAAGACAGGGGGAGTCAGCCCCAGCATTTT. This encodes CASSQDRGSQPQHF.

A word on this clone: One end of the junction is discordant with germline, which a read error may explain. V gene TRBV27 combines with J gene TRBJ1-6; D not resolved. Germline V gene lookup returns CDR1 MNHEY and CDR2 SMNVEV (reference sequence). The CDR3 totals 18 residues. The CDR3 nucleotides read TGTGCCAGCAGTTTATCCCGTTGGGCAGCCGGGAAAGATTCAGCCCTCCACTTT. This encodes CASSLSRWAAGKDSALHF.

This chain connects TRBV7-6 to TRBJ2-2; 9 positions agree with TRBD1. Germline CDR1 and CDR2: SGHVS and FNYEAQ. The ends lost 5 bases at V and 6 bases at J; junction bases unmatched: 7. This CDR3 is 15 amino acids long. The CDR3 loop reads CASSRVQGAAGELFF. DNA of the CDR3: TGTGCCAGCAGCCGAGTACAGGGGGCAGCCGGGGAGCTGTTTTTT.

The rearrangement uses TRBV6-5 and TRBJ1-6, with 7 bases lining up with TRBD1. The CDR3 totals 14 residues. The J segment lost 7 bases and the V segment lost 4 bases, leaving 4 bases of the junction unmatched. Germline assignment: CDR1 MNHEY and CDR2 SVGAGI. The CDR3 DNA sequence: TGTGCCAGCAGTTCCGGGACAGAAAATTCACCCCTCCACTTT. Translated, it gives CASSSGTENSPLHF.

This chain joins TRBV10-3 and TRBJ2-6, with 11 nucleotides matching TRBD1. The ends lost 10 bases at V and 2 bases at J; junction bases unmatched: 10. This CDR3 is 17 amino acids long. From germline, CDR1 is ENHRY and CDR2 SYGVKD. CDR3 DNA: TGTGCCACACAAACATGGACAGGGGGCACTGGGGCCAACGTCCTGACTTTC. It encodes CATQTWTGGTGANVLTF.

The chain carries TRBV5-1 and TRBJ2-1, with 9 bases aligning to TRBD2. Germline trimming cut 3 bases from V and 9 bases from J; bases unmatched to any gene: 7. This CDR3 has 14 residues. Germline CDR1 is SGHRS and CDR2 is YFSETQ. The CDR3: CASSSGTSWSEQFF. The DNA for the CDR3 is TGCGCCAGCAGCTCCGGGACTAGCTGGAGTGAGCAGTTCTTC. Drawing the rest from reference TRBV5-1 and TRBJ2-1, the complete variable domain is KAGVTQTPRYLIKTRGQQVTLSCSPISGHRSVSWYQQTPGQGLQFLFEYFSETQRNKGNFPGRFSGRQFSNSRSEMNVSTLELGDSALYLCASSSGTSWSEQFFGPGTRLTVL.

V gene TRBV6-5 combines with J gene TRBJ1-2, with D possibly matching TRBD1 (6 bases). The germline V and J ends were trimmed by 6 bases and 9 bases, with 11 bases remaining between them. Germline V lookup: CDR1 MNHEY, CDR2 SVGAGI. The CDR3 loop spans 11 amino acids. Here the CDR3 reads CASRNRDRYTF. CDR3 nucleotides: TGTGCCAGCAGAAACAGGGATCGCTACACCTTC.

This sequence joins TRBV5-6 and TRBJ2-7; TRBD1 agrees at 8 bases. Germline V gene lookup returns CDR1 SGHDT and CDR2 YYEEEE. The CDR3 is made up of 15 amino acids. V was clipped by 0 bases and J by 6 bases; unmatched bases: 8. The CDR3 DNA reads as TGTGCCAGCAGCTTGGATCCAGGGGGCAGGCGCGAGCAGTACTTC. This codes for CASSLDPGGRREQYF. The full variable domain, its missing parts supplied by reference TRBV5-6 and TRBJ2-7, is DAGVTQSPTHLIKTRGQQVTLRCSPKSGHDTVSWYQQALGQGPQFIFQYYEEEERQRGNFPDRFSGHQFPNYSSELNVNALLLGDSALYLCASSLDPGGRREQYFGPGTRLTVT.

The chain combines TRBV19 with TRBJ1-5, with TRBD1 matching 7 bases. V dropped 1 base and J dropped 0; count of bases not matched to a gene: 6. CDR3 length: 17 residues. Germline V gives CDR1 LNHDA, CDR2 SQIVND (reference sequence). CDR3: CASSIVGDSYSNQPQHF. DNA of the CDR3: TGTGCCAGTAGTATAGTTGGGGACAGTTATAGCAATCAGCCCCAGCATTTT.

V is TRBV7-2 and J is TRBJ2-1; 7 bases agree with TRBD2. The CDR3 sequence is 15 residues long. V was pared by 3 bases and J by 6 bases, with 8 bases of the junction left unmatched. The V gene's germline CDR1 is SGHTA and CDR2 FQGNSA. The CDR3 DNA reads as TGTGCCAGCAGCTTCGGCGGGAGTCTCTCCAATGAGCAGTTCTTC. Its protein product is CASSFGGSLSNEQFF.